This is a list of T cell receptor beta chains from one sample in a study of T cell responses to AZD1222 COVID-19 vaccine. Profiled with immunoSEQ multiplex PCR; TCRdb holds only in-frame clones, not every one. The sample consists of some 84,000 clones, 75% to 90% of them appearing once. Sequences were derived from peripheral blood, sampled on day 0 of AZD1222 vaccination. These receptors came from an adult in good health. Each CDR3 is given with its conserved first and last residue. D genes are given only for firm matches. Clone size is stated in some rows and not others, as once, few, many or a class when expanded.

j_call,d_call,clone_size,v_call,cdr3_aa,cdr3_nt
TRBJ1-1,.,once,TRBV5-4,CASSLLGRAHTEAFF,TGTGCCAGCAGCTTGTTGGGTAGGGCGCACACTGAAGCTTTCTTT
TRBJ2-3,TRBD2,.,TRBV19,CASGPTGGSDTQYF,TGTGCCAGCGGACCCACGGGGGGATCAGATACGCAGTATTTT
TRBJ1-6,TRBD1,.,TRBV7-3,CASSLYPTGTVNSPLHF,TGTGCCAGCAGCTTATATCCCACCGGGACAGTTAATTCACCCCTCCACTTT
TRBJ1-4,.,once,TRBV29-1,CSAGNEKLFF,TGCAGCGCCGGTAATGAAAAACTGTTTTTT
TRBJ2-7,TRBD2,.,TRBV3-1/TRBV3-2,CASSQAPSGPYEQYF,TGTGCCAGCAGCCAAGCCCCTAGCGGCCCCTACGAGCAGTACTTC
TRBJ1-1,.,few,TRBV5-6,CASSQTLNDGAFF,TGTGCCAGCAGCCAAACCCTTAACGACGGAGCTTTCTTT
TRBJ1-4,TRBD1,once,TRBV7-9,CASSSGTGGNEKLFF,TGTGCCAGCAGCTCCGGGACAGGGGGTAATGAAAAACTGTTTTTT
TRBJ1-2,TRBD1,.,TRBV6-1,CASSEVRSSAGGAGGYTF,TGTGCCAGCAGTGAAGTAAGGTCATCGGCAGGGGGCGCTGGGGGCTACACCTTC
TRBJ2-3,.,.,TRBV7-8,CASSLAVRGADTQYF,TGTGCCAGCAGCTTAGCAGTCAGGGGGGCAGATACGCAGTATTTT
TRBJ2-1,.,few,TRBV7-9,CASSSSLIGHEQFF,TGTGCCAGCAGCTCCTCCCTGATAGGCCATGAGCAGTTCTTC
TRBJ2-6,.,.,TRBV9,CASNRMPSGANVLTF,TGTGCCAGCAACCGTATGCCGTCCGGGGCCAACGTCCTGACTTTC
TRBJ2-3,TRBD1,.,TRBV12-5,CASGLGTGHSTDTQYF,TGTGCTAGTGGTTTGGGGACAGGGCATAGCACAGATACGCAGTATTTT
TRBJ2-1,TRBD2,once,TRBV9,CASSVDTSEYNEQFF,TGTGCCAGCAGCGTAGATACTAGCGAGTACAATGAGCAGTTCTTC
TRBJ2-7,.,once,TRBV11-2,CASSFTQDYEQYF,TGTGCCAGCAGCTTTACCCAGGACTACGAGCAGTACTTC
TRBJ1-1,.,.,TRBV30,CAWSGAKKAFF,TGTGCCTGGAGTGGGGCTAAAAAAGCTTTCTTT
TRBJ1-1,TRBD1,.,TRBV5-1,CASSLGQGSEAFF,TGCGCCAGCAGCCTGGGACAGGGATCGGAAGCTTTCTTT
TRBJ2-2,.,.,TRBV7-9,CASSLGLYGELFF,TGTGCCAGCAGCTTAGGCCTATACGGGGAGCTGTTTTTT
TRBJ2-5,TRBD2,once,TRBV25-1,CASSELRASGKETQYF,TGTGCCAGCAGTGAATTAAGGGCTAGCGGGAAAGAGACCCAGTACTTC
TRBJ1-1,TRBD1,.,TRBV4-2,CASSADRMGTEAFF,TGTGCCAGCAGCGCGGACAGGATGGGGACTGAAGCTTTCTTT
TRBJ2-1,.,.,TRBV5-6,CASSYSIVGEQFF,TGTGCCAGCAGCTACTCTATTGTCGGTGAGCAGTTCTTC
TRBJ1-5,.,.,TRBV30,CAWSWDSNQPQHF,TGTGCCTGGAGCTGGGATAGCAATCAGCCCCAGCATTTT
TRBJ1-5,.,few,TRBV3-1/TRBV3-2,CASSPHSSNQPQHF,TGTGCCAGCAGCCCCCACAGCTCGAATCAGCCCCAGCATTTT
TRBJ2-1,.,.,TRBV7-2,CASSLSGPPAYNEQFF,TGTGCCAGCAGCTTAAGTGGTCCCCCTGCCTACAATGAGCAGTTCTTC
TRBJ1-3,.,.,TRBV7-9,CASSGGFGGNTIYF,TGTGCCAGCAGTGGAGGGTTCGGTGGAAACACCATATATTTT
TRBJ1-2,.,.,TRBV27,CASSSSGTGANYGYTF,TGTGCCAGCAGTTCCTCAGGGACGGGGGCTAACTATGGCTACACCTTC
TRBJ2-1,TRBD2,.,TRBV9,CASSVGLAAYNEQFF,TGTGCCAGCAGCGTAGGACTAGCGGCCTACAATGAGCAGTTCTTC
TRBJ2-3,TRBD2,.,TRBV29-1,CSVESSGRADTQYF,TGCAGCGTTGAATCGAGCGGGAGGGCAGATACGCAGTATTTT
TRBJ1-2,.,.,TRBV3-1/TRBV3-2,CASSQGRNYGYTF,TGTGCCAGCAGCCAAGGACGGAACTATGGCTACACCTTC
TRBJ1-2,.,.,TRBV28,CASSLQAGVYGYTF,TGTGCCAGCAGTTTACAGGCAGGGGTCTATGGCTACACCTTC
TRBJ1-2,.,.,TRBV19,CASTNPGADYGYTF,TGTGCCAGTACTAATCCAGGGGCGGACTATGGCTACACCTTC
TRBJ1-1,.,.,TRBV15,CATSRVGIDTEAFF,TGTGCCACCAGCAGAGTGGGGATAGACACTGAAGCTTTCTTT